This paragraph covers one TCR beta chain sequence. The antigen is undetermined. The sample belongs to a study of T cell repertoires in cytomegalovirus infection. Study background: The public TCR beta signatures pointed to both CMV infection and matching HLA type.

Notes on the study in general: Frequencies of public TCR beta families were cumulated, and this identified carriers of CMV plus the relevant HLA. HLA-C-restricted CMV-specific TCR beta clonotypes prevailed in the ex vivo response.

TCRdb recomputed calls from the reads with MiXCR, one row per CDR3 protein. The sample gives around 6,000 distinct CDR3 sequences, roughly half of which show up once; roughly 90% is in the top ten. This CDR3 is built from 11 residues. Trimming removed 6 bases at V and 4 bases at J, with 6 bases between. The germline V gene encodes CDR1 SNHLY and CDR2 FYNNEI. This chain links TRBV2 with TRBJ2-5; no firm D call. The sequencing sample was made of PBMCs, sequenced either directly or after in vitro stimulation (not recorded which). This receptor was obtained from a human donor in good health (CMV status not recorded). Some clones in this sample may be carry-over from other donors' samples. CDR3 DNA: TGTGCCAGCAGGGGCCCAGAGACCCAGTACTTC. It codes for CASRGPETQYF.